This T cell receptor (beta chain) was identified during a study of cytomegalovirus exposure and HLA in healthy donors. Study observations and caveats: Association with HLA alleles at 0.05 false discovery rate was found for 16,951 TCR beta sequences in a later analysis. Later analysis revealed greater clonal expansion in HLA-associated TCR beta chains than in equally common others. Later genetic work tied a missense DCLRE1C variant to beta-chain V and J trimming.

Germline CDR1 MGHRA, CDR2 YSYEKL. With 11 bases clipped from V and 0 bases from J, the junction kept 11 bases outside the gene matches. The CDR3 is made up of 15 amino acids. With respect to this clone: The antigen remains undetermined.

PCR employed 60 Vbeta and 13 Jbeta primers. The protocol was immunoSEQ multiplex PCR, while the TCRdb copy is restricted to in-frame clones and leaves out a portion. Its table lists 200,000 to 250,000 clones. Sequences were obtained from PBMCs. This chain connects TRBV4-1 to TRBJ1-2, with 8 bases fitting TRBD1. The clonotype originates from a woman between 25 and 40 years old in good health and CMV-seropositive. CDR3 bases: TGCGCCGGCACCGGGACAGGCTCGTCTAACTATGGCTACACCTTC. Translated, it gives CAGTGTGSSNYGYTF.